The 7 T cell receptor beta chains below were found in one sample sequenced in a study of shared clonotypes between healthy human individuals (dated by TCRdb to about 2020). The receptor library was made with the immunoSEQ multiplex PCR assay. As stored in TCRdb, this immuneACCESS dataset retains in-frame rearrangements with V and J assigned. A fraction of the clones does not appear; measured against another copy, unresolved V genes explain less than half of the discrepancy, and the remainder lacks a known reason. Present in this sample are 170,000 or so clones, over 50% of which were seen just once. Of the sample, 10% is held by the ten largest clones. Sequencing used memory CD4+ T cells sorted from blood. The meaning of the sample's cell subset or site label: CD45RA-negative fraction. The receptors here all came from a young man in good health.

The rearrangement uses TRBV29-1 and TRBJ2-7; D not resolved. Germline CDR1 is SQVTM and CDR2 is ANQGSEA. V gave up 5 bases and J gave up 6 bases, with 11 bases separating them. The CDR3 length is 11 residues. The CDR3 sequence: CSVMLSSEQYF. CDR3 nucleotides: TGCAGCGTTATGCTCTCTTCCGAGCAGTACTTC.

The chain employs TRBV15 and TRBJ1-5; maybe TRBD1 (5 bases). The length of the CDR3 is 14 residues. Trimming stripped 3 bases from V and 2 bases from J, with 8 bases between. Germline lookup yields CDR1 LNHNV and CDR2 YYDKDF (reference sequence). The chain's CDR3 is CATSRGLGNQPQHF. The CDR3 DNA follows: TGTGCCACCAGCAGGGGACTCGGCAATCAGCCCCAGCATTTT. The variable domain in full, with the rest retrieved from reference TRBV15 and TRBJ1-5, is DAMVIQNPRYQVTQFGKPVTLSCSQTLNHNVMYWYQQKSSQAPKLLFHYYDKDFNNEADTPDNFQSRRPNTSFCFLDIRSPGLGDTAMYLCATSRGLGNQPQHFGDGTRLSIL.

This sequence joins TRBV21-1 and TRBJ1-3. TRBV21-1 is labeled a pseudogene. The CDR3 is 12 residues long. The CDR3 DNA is TGTGCCAGCATTACTTTTGGAAACACCATATATTTT. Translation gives CASITFGNTIYF.

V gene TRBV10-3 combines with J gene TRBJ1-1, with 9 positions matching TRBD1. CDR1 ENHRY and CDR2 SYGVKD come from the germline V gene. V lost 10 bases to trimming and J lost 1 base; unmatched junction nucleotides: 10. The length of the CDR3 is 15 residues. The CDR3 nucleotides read TGTGCCACCGACACAGGGGGCGGGGGGAACACTGAAGCTTTCTTT. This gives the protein CATDTGGGGNTEAFF.

CDR3: CASSYKGVVRDGELFF. The CDR3 coding sequence is TGTGCCAGCAGCTACAAAGGCGTGGTACGGGACGGGGAGCTGTTTTTT. J is TRBJ2-2 and V is TRBV27, with D perhaps TRBD2 (5 bases). Looked up from germline, CDR1 is MNHEY and CDR2 is SMNVEV (reference sequence). The V end was cut by 6 bases, the J end by 7 bases, with 21 bases between. The CDR3 contains 16 residues.

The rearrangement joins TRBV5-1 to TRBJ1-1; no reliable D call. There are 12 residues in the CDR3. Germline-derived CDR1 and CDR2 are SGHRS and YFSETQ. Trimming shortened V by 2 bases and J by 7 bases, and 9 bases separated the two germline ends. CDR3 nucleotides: TGCGCCAGCAGCTTTGTCGGCATTGAAGCTTTCTTT. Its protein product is CASSFVGIEAFF.

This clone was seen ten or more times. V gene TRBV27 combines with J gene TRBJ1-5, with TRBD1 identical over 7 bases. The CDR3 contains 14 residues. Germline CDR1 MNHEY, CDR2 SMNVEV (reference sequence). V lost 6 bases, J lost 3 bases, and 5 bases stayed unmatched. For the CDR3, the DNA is TGTGCCAGCAGACGGACAGGTCCCAATCAGCCCCAGCATTTT. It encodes CASRRTGPNQPQHF.